These 9 T cell receptor beta chains were sequenced from one sample in a study of T cell responses to AZD1222 COVID-19 vaccine. TCRdb's copy holds only in-frame clones and misses some; the assay was immunoSEQ multiplex PCR. In the table there are some 130,000 clones, 90% of which are singletons. The sequenced sample was peripheral blood, obtained on day 0 of AZD1222 vaccination. Receptor source: an adult in good health.

This clone was counted a single time. V usage is TRBV7-2 and J usage is TRBJ2-1; the match to TRBD1 covers 8 bases. Per germline, CDR1 SGHTA and CDR2 FQGNSA. V trimming: 5 bases; J trimming: 3 bases; junction bases outside the gene matches: 6. This CDR3 contains 15 residues. DNA of the CDR3: TGTGCCAGCAGCCTCGGACAGGGTTTCTACAATGAGCAGTTCTTC. Translating gives CASSLGQGFYNEQFF.

This clone was detected once. V is TRBV13 and J is TRBJ2-1, with D perhaps matching TRBD2 (5 bases). The germline CDR1 and CDR2 sequences are PRHDT and FYEKMQ (reference sequence). V was trimmed by 8 bases and J by 8 bases, leaving 16 bases between them. The CDR3 has 13 amino acids. The CDR3 reads CASHEGSRDEQFF. The CDR3 DNA reads TGTGCCAGCCACGAGGGTAGTAGGGATGAGCAGTTCTTC.

This chain joins TRBV7-2 and TRBJ1-1; TRBD1 aligns across 7 bases. CDR3 length: 14 amino acids. The germline gives CDR1 SGHTA, CDR2 FQGNSA. J was trimmed by 1 base and V by 5 bases; bases with no gene match: 4. This CDR3 reads CASSPGTENTEAFF. The CDR3 nucleotides are TGTGCCAGCAGCCCCGGGACAGAGAACACTGAAGCTTTCTTT.

This chain uses TRBV3-1 (or the pseudogene TRBV3-2) with TRBJ2-7, with D possibly matching TRBD1 (5 bases). Germline loops: CDR1 LGHDT, CDR2 YNNKEL (reference sequence). This CDR3 comprises 18 residues. The V end was cut by 2 bases, the J end by 3 bases, with 23 bases between. The CDR3 is CASSQPTATRTLGYEQYF. Written as DNA, the CDR3 is TGTGCCAGCAGCCAACCGACAGCGACCAGAACCCTCGGCTACGAGCAGTACTTC.

V is TRBV5-1 and J is TRBJ2-7; possible D gene TRBD2, 5 bases. The CDR3 runs 13 residues. V was clipped by 0 bases and J by 7 bases, with 11 bases between them. Germline CDR1 SGHRS, CDR2 YFSETQ. The CDR3 sequence is CASSLAAGREQYF. The DNA for the CDR3 is TGCGCCAGCAGCTTGGCCGCGGGTCGGGAGCAGTACTTC.

This clone was detected only once. The chain carries TRBV30 and TRBJ1-6; TRBD1 might be the D (5 bases). CDR1 and CDR2 from the germline V gene are GTSNPN and SVGIG (reference sequence). Trimming pared 2 bases from V and 7 bases from J, leaving 9 bases between. This CDR3 region has 13 residues. The CDR3 sequence: CAWSPRDNSPLHF. The CDR3 nucleotides are TGTGCCTGGAGTCCTAGGGACAATTCACCCCTCCACTTT.

This rearrangement joins TRBV7-8 to TRBJ2-1; 8 positions agree with TRBD1. This CDR3 contains 16 residues. The germline CDR1 and CDR2 sequences are SGHVS and FQNEAQ. After removal of 5 bases from V and 0 bases from J, the junction contained 6 bases not matched to a gene. The CDR3 loop is CASSLRQGISYNEQFF. CDR3 sequence (DNA): TGTGCCAGCAGCCTAAGACAGGGGATCTCCTACAATGAGCAGTTCTTC.

The V call is TRBV24-1, the J call TRBJ1-5, with 10 nucleotides matching TRBD1. V lost 3 bases, J lost 2 bases, and 3 bases stayed unmatched. The germline CDR1 and CDR2 sequences are KGHDR and SFDVKD. The CDR3 extends over 16 amino acids. In DNA form, the CDR3 reads TGTGCCACCAGTGATCCAGGACAGGGGGGCAATCAGCCCCAGCATTTT. Amino acids: CATSDPGQGGNQPQHF.

The rearrangement uses TRBV7-2 and TRBJ1-5; tentative D call: TRBD1 (5 bases). Trimming left V 8 bases short and J 1 base short, with 12 bases between. There are 14 residues in the CDR3. Germline V gene data show CDR1 as SGHTA and CDR2 as FQGNSA. The CDR3 sequence is CASSRGESNQPQHF. CDR3 sequence (DNA): TGTGCCAGCTCTCGGGGGGAAAGCAATCAGCCCCAGCATTTT. The full variable domain, in which reference TRBV7-2 and TRBJ1-5 provide the parts outside the CDR3, is GAGVSQSPSNKVTEKGKDVELRCDPISGHTALYWYRQSLGQGLEFLIYFQGNSAPDKSGLPSDRFSAERTGGSVSTLTIQRTQQEDSAVYLCASSRGESNQPQHFGDGTRLSIL.